The 29 T cell receptor beta chains presented below share a single source sample, sequenced in a study of CXCR3-negative and CXCR3-positive naive CD8 T cells. Findings and limits, study-wide: Researchers report that CXCR3-positive naive cells carry more hydrophobic TRB CDR3s than CXCR3-negative naive cells.

UMI-tagged TRB cDNA libraries were built via 5' RACE. After re-calling the 5' RACE reads, TCRdb lists one entry per CDR3 protein, DNA absent. In all, the sample yields 65,000 to 90,000 distinct CDR3 sequences. These receptors lack a known antigen. Specimen: naive CXCR3+ CD8+ T cells from blood. Subset meaning: CD45RO-CCR7+CD27+CD95- naive CD8+ T cells expressing CXCR3 (TNR3+). The source of these receptors is a human donor in good health. Some clones in this sample may be carry-over from other donors' samples.

This chain joins TRBV28 and TRBJ1-5; lacking DNA, the TRBD1 call made by TCRdb goes unchecked. CDR1 and CDR2 from the germline V gene are MDHEN and SYDVKM. This CDR3 region has 17 residues. The CDR3 protein is CASSFPHYRGRNQPQHF.

The chain uses TRBV11-2 and TRBJ2-5; TCRdb's D gene call, TRBD2, goes unchecked for lack of DNA. The length of the CDR3 is 14 residues. In germline, CDR1 is SGHAT, CDR2 FQNNGV. This CDR3 reads CASSFSGDEETQYF. Combining the CDR3 with reference TRBV11-2 and TRBJ2-5 gives the whole variable domain EAGVAQSPRYKIIEKRQSVAFWCNPISGHATLYWYQQILGQGPKLLIQFQNNGVVDDSQLPKDRFSAERLKGVDSTLKIQPAKLEDSAVYLCASSFSGDEETQYFGPGTRLLVL.

This sequence joins TRBV7-6 and TRBJ2-5. The CDR3 is 13 amino acids. Germline V gene sequence: CDR1 SGHVS, CDR2 FNYEAQ. The CDR3 loop is CASSLVHRETQYF.

V is TRBV5-1 and J is TRBJ2-2; TCRdb proposes TRBD1, but this gene call is untestable without DNA. The germline V gene encodes CDR1 SGHRS and CDR2 YFSETQ. The CDR3 is made up of 16 amino acids. The CDR3 region is CASSPRDRGHTGELFF.

The rearrangement joins TRBV11-2 to TRBJ2-7; the TCRdb call, TRBD1, lacks DNA for checking. CDR1 and CDR2 from the germline V gene are SGHAT and FQNNGV. This CDR3 contains 12 residues. CDR3 residues: CASSPPESEQYF. The variable domain in full, completed from reference TRBV11-2 and TRBJ2-7, reads EAGVAQSPRYKIIEKRQSVAFWCNPISGHATLYWYQQILGQGPKLLIQFQNNGVVDDSQLPKDRFSAERLKGVDSTLKIQPAKLEDSAVYLCASSPPESEQYFGPGTRLTVT.

V gene TRBV18 combines with J gene TRBJ1-2. The CDR3 is 14 residues long. Looked up from germline, CDR1 is KGHSH and CDR2 is LQKENI. CDR3 in amino acids: CASSPSRGPDGYTF.

This CDR3 reads CASSFQPGQGSFQPQHF. The chain employs TRBV28 and TRBJ1-5; there is no DNA to check the TCRdb D call of TRBD1. Germline V lookup: CDR1 MDHEN, CDR2 SYDVKM. The CDR3 is 17 residues long.

The chain is built from TRBV20-1 and TRBJ1-4. The germline V gene encodes CDR1 DFQATT and CDR2 SNEGSKA (reference sequence). The CDR3 is 14 amino acids. CDR3 sequence: CSARIGGESEKLFF.

The CDR3 reads CASSQGWNTEAFF. V and J are TRBV4-2 and TRBJ1-1. Germline CDR1 and CDR2: LGHNA and YNFKEQ. The CDR3 spans 13 residues.

The chain recombines TRBV10-3 with TRBJ2-2; with no DNA, the TCRdb D assignment of TRBD2 cannot be verified. The CDR3 sequence is 17 residues long. CDR1 and CDR2 from the germline V gene are ENHRY and SYGVKD. CDR3 sequence reads: CAISGLADGPGTGELFF.

This sequence joins TRBV28 and TRBJ2-7; the TCRdb D gene call, TRBD1, has no DNA to confirm it. Germline CDR1 and CDR2: MDHEN and SYDVKM. The CDR3 is 13 residues long. CDR3: CASSVTGGNEQYF. The whole variable domain, remainder taken from reference TRBV28 and TRBJ2-7, is DVKVTQSSRYLVKRTGEKVFLECVQDMDHENMFWYRQDPGLGLRLIYFSYDVKMKEKGDIPEGYSVSREKKERFSLILESASTNQTSMYLCASSVTGGNEQYFGPGTRLTVT.

V usage is TRBV27 and J usage is TRBJ2-1; lacking DNA, the TRBD1 call made by TCRdb goes unchecked. The CDR3 has 14 residues. Germline lookup yields CDR1 MNHEY and CDR2 SMNVEV (reference sequence). CDR3 amino acids: CASSLSPQGGEQFF.

J is TRBJ2-1 and V is TRBV27; with no DNA, the TCRdb D assignment of TRBD2 cannot be verified. The length of the CDR3 is 16 residues. Germline V CDR1 and CDR2: MNHEY, SMNVEV (reference sequence). This chain's CDR3 is CASSPSLSTRFGEQFF.

The V call is TRBV5-5, the J call TRBJ2-3; lacking DNA, the TRBD1 call made by TCRdb goes unchecked. This CDR3 region has 17 residues. Germline CDR1 and CDR2: SGHKS and YYEKEE (reference sequence). CDR3 residues: CASSSIGQGKSTDTQYF.

The chain links TRBV7-3 to TRBJ2-1; no DNA is available, so the TRBD2 call from TCRdb remains unchecked. The germline gives CDR1 SGHTA, CDR2 FQGTGA. This CDR3 is built from 13 residues. The CDR3 here is CASSSGGYNEEFF.

The chain links TRBV29-1 to TRBJ2-3; with no DNA, the TCRdb D assignment of TRBD1 cannot be verified. Germline CDR1 SQVTM, CDR2 ANQGSEA. The CDR3 sequence is 14 residues long. This CDR3 reads CSVGQVGDADTQYF.

The V and J genes are TRBV10-3 and TRBJ2-1. Germline assignment: CDR1 ENHRY and CDR2 SYGVKD. The CDR3 is made up of 12 amino acids. The CDR3 spells CAISESDNEQLF.

V and J are TRBV7-9 and TRBJ2-7. Germline CDR1 reads SEHNR; CDR2 reads FQNEAQ (reference sequence). The CDR3 contains 14 residues. The chain's CDR3 is CASSLSLSSYEQYF.

CDR3 sequence reads: CSVETTLTGYEQYF. This sequence joins TRBV29-1 and TRBJ2-7; lacking DNA, the TRBD1 call made by TCRdb goes unchecked. Germline CDR1 SQVTM, CDR2 ANQGSEA. The CDR3 contains 14 residues.

This chain uses TRBV9 with TRBJ2-1; the TRBD2 assignment by TCRdb is unverifiable without DNA. CDR3 length equals 18 residues. Looked up from germline, CDR1 is SGDLS and CDR2 is YYNGEE. CDR3 in amino acids: CVSSVVGASGSTANEQFF.

This chain joins TRBV28 and TRBJ2-1; TCRdb picks TRBD2, but there is no DNA to check that call. Germline values: CDR1 MDHEN, CDR2 SYDVKM. The CDR3 has 14 residues. CDR3 in amino acids: CASSLAGLHNEQFF.

This chain joins TRBV6-6 and TRBJ2-1. The CDR3 extends over 15 amino acids. Per the germline V gene, CDR1 is MNHNY and CDR2 is SVGAGI (reference sequence). CDR3 loop: CASTVHREDYNEQFF.

V usage is TRBV7-4 and J usage is TRBJ1-5; the D call of TRBD1 rests on TCRdb alone, since no DNA is present to check it. The germline gives CDR1 SGHVT, CDR2 SQSDAQ. There are 14 residues in the CDR3. The CDR3 sequence is CASSPTGEGQAQHF.

This rearrangement joins TRBV5-1 to TRBJ1-1. The V gene's germline CDR1 is SGHRS and CDR2 YFSETQ. This CDR3 is built from 14 residues. This CDR3 is CASSLEFEPTEAFF.

V and J are TRBV6-5 and TRBJ2-3; TCRdb selects TRBD2, and the lack of DNA leaves this call unchecked. The CDR3 is 15 residues long. Germline CDR1 is MNHEY and CDR2 is SVGAGI. The CDR3 loop reads CASSYISPWTDTQYF.

The chain links TRBV7-8 to TRBJ2-1; TCRdb's D gene call, TRBD1, goes unchecked for lack of DNA. This CDR3 is 14 amino acids long. In germline, CDR1 is SGHVS, CDR2 FQNEAQ. The CDR3 spells CASSTGPGDNEQFF.

This chain connects TRBV12-3 or TRBV12-4 to TRBJ2-1; TCRdb proposes TRBD1, but this gene call is untestable without DNA. The CDR3 length is 11 residues. CDR3 region: CASSTGSEQFF.

The chain links TRBV28 to TRBJ2-7; TCRdb picks TRBD1, but there is no DNA to check that call. CDR3 length: 16 amino acids. The germline gives CDR1 MDHEN, CDR2 SYDVKM. This CDR3 is CASSFSRDRGHYEQYF. Filled out from reference TRBV28 and TRBJ2-7, the complete variable domain reads DVKVTQSSRYLVKRTGEKVFLECVQDMDHENMFWYRQDPGLGLRLIYFSYDVKMKEKGDIPEGYSVSREKKERFSLILESASTNQTSMYLCASSFSRDRGHYEQYFGPGTRLTVT.

The chain employs TRBV24-1 and TRBJ2-2; TCRdb picks TRBD1, but there is no DNA to check that call. This CDR3 region has 17 residues. Germline assignment: CDR1 KGHDR and CDR2 SFDVKD. The CDR3 loop is CATSDSLNGGYTGELFF.